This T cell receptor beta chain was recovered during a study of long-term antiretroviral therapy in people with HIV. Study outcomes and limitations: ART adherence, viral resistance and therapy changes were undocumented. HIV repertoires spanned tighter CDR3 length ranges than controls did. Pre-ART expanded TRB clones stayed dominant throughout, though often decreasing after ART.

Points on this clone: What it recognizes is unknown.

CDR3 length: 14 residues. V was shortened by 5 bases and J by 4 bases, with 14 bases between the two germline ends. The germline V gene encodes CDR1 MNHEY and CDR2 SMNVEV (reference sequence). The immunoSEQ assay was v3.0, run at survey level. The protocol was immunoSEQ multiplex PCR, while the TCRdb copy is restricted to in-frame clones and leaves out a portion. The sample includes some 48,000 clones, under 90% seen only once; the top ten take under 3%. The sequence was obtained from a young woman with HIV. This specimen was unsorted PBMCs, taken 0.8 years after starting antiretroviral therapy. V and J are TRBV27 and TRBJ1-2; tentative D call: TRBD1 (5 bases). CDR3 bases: TGTGCCAGCAGTCCGGGACCTACCTCCTATGGCTACACCTTC. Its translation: CASSPGPTSYGYTF.